The text below deals with one T cell receptor (beta chain). Multiplex PCR with BIOMED2 TRB-A/B primer pools amplified TRB rearrangements. TCRdb used MiXCR to reprocess the multiplex PCR reads, holding one entry per CDR3 protein. This table has 4,000 to 4,500 distinct CDR3 sequences, about 28% appearing once. Germline CDR1 is LGHNA and CDR2 is YSLEER. The CDR3 runs 12 residues. Trimming stripped 1 base from V and 10 bases from J, with 7 bases between. TRB was amplified from about 260-540 ng of blood genomic DNA. This entry belongs to a study of T and B cells in COVID-19 patients. The sequenced sample was blood. The origin of this receptor is a human donor with active COVID-19. The donor label of this sample is uncertain. The chain carries TRBV4-3 and TRBJ1-4; D not certain. The CDR3: CASSQVEGKLFF. DNA of the CDR3: TGCGCCAGCAGCCAAGTGGAGGGAAAACTGTTTTTT.